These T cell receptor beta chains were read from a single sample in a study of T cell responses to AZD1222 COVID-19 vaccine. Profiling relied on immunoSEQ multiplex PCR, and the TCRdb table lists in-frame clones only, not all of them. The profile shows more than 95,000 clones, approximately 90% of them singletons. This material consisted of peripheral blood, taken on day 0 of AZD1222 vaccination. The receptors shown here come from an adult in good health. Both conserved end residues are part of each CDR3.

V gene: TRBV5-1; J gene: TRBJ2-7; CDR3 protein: CASSTGHPGLSYEQYF
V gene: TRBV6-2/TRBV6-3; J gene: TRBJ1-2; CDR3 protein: CASSFDIYSGYGYTF
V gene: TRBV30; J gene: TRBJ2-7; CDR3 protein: CAWSVGLFVSYEQYF
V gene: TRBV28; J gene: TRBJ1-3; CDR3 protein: CASSSWTVNSGNTIYF
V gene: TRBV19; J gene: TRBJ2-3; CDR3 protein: CASSDRGGVDTQYF
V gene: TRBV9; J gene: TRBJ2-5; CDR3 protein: CASSVSNKQETQYF
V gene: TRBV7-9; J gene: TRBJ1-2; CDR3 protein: CASSLAGQPGYTF
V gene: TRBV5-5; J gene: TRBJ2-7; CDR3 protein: CASSFMRTTYEQYF
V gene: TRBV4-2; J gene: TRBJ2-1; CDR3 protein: CASSLYGGSYNEQFF
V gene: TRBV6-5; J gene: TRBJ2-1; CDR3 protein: CASSYGGAGYNEQFF
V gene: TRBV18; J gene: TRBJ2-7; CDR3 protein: CASSPVSQGRYEQYF
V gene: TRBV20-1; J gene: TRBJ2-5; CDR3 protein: CSASFRGETQYF
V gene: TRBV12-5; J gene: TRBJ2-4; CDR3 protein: CASGLPGFPRPKNIQYF
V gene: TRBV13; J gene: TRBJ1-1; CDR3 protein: CASSLRLDTEAFF
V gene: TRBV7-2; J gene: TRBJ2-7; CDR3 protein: CASRAGGGRYEQYF
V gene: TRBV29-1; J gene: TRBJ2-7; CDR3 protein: CSVQWAGTYEQYF
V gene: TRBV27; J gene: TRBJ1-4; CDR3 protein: CASSLWGEHNEKLFF
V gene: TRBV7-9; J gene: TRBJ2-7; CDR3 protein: CASSLALTGGLDEQYF
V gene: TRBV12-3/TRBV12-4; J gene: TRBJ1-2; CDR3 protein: CASSFPGNIGYTF
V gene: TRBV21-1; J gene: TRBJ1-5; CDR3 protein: CASSKGGSTLEQPQHF
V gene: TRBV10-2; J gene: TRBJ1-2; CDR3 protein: CASSEIIAGYGYTF
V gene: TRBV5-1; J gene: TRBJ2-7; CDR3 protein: CASRSLGQGDEQYF
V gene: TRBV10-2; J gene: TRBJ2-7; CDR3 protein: CASTGVRTSGTYEQYF
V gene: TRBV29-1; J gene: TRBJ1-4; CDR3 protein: CSAYRLSGEKLFF
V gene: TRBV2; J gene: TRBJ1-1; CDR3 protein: CASRRGSTEAFF
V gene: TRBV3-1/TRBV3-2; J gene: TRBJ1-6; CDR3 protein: CASSQTEVNSPLHF
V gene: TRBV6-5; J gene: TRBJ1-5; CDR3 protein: CASSYSSTPANQPQHF
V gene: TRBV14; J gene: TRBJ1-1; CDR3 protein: CASSPLRETEAFF
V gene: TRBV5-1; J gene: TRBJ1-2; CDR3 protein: CASSFTGVDGYTF
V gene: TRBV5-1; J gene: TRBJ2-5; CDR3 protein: CASSTSGPQETQYF
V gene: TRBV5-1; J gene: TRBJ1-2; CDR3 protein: CASSPGQAYGYTF
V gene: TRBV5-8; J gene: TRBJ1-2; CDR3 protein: CASSLRQSALGYTF
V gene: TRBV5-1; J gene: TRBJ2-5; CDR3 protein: CASSLSGDQETQYF
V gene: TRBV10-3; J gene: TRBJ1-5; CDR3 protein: CAISDGQVYQPQHF
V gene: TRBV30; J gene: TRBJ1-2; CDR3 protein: CAWRKTGGTFRYGYTF
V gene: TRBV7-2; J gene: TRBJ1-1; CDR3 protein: CASSLVLGASTEAFF
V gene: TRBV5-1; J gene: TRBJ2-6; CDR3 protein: CASSSQGLLTANVLTF
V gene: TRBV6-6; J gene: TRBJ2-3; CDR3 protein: CASGEPWDSATDTQYF
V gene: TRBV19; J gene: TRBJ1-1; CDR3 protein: CASSIVRGVTEAFF
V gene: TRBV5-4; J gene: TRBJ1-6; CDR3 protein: CASSPAGWSNAYNSPLHF
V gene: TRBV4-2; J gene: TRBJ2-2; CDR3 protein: CASNRDYNTGELFF
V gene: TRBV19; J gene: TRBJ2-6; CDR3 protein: CASSIDWYSGANVLTF
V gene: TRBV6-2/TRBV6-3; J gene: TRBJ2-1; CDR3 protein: CASSYRAGRYNEQFF
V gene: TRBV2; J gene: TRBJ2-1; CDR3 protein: CATTIRRVSEQFF
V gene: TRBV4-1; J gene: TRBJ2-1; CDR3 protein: CASSHPGLAGGPDYNEQFF